This TCR beta chain was profiled in a study of T cells of healthy individuals. This clonotype has a handful of counts. In TCRdb, the 5' RACE reads were re-called with MiXCR into one record per CDR3 protein. The table records around 98,000 distinct CDR3 sequences, 17% of them present only once. Germline values: CDR1 DFQATT, CDR2 SNEGSKA (reference sequence). CDR3 length equals 16 residues. V was pared by 2 bases and J by 0 bases, with 16 bases between. The gene calls are TRBV20-1 and TRBJ2-5, with D possibly matching TRBD2 (6 bases). The sequence came from a human donor in good health. CDR3 DNA sequence: TGCAGTGCTAGACCGCCCGGGACTCTGTACCAAGAGACCCAGTACTTC. This encodes CSARPPGTLYQETQYF.